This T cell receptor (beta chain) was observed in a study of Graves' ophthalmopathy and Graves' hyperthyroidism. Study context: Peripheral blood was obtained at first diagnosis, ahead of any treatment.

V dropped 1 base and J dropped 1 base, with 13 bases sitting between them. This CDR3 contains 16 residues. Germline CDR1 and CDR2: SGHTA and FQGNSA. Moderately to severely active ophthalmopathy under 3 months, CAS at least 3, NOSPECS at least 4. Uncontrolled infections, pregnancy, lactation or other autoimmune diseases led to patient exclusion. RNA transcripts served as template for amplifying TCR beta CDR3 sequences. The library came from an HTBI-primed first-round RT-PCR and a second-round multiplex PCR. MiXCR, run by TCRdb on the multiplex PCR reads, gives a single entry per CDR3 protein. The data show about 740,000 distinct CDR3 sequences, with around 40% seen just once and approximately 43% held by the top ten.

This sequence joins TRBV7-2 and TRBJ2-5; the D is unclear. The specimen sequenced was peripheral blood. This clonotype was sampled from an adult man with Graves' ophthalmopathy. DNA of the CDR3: TGTGCCAGCAGCTTAGATTTTTCGTGGAGCCAAGAGACCCAGTACTTC. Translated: CASSLDFSWSQETQYF.